This TCR beta chain was sequenced in a study of T-cell memory formation after mild COVID-19. With regard to this clonotype: Its antigen remains unknown.

The ends were cut back, 2 bases at V and 1 base at J, with 6 bases in the middle. There are 14 residues in the CDR3. Germline lookup yields CDR1 GTSNPN and CDR2 SVGIG (reference sequence). TCRdb redid the calling of the 5' RACE reads with MiXCR, one entry per CDR3 protein. The sample gives approximately 410,000 distinct CDR3 sequences, more than 20% of which show up once; over 10% is in the top ten. Points from the study as a whole: Second-wave clones peaking on day 37 lacked confirmed SARS-CoV-2 specificity.

This TCR derives from an adult woman who had mild COVID-19 (a few samples of this study predate the infection). Cell type and time point are not known. Sequenced sample: PBMCs or a T cell subset sorted from them (not recorded which). This chain links TRBV30 with TRBJ2-6; no definite D call. In DNA, the CDR3 is TGTGCCTGGAGTTTAGCTTCTGGGGCCAACGTCCTGACTTTC. Protein sequence: CAWSLASGANVLTF.